A selection of T cell receptor beta chains follows, all from one sample in a study of shared clonotypes between healthy human individuals. Profiled with immunoSEQ multiplex PCR; TCRdb holds only in-frame clones, not every one. The table has about 2.4 million clones, over 85% seen once; the top ten hold about 0.39%. The sequencing sample was made of naive CD4+ T cells from PBMCs. The receptor source for this set is a man aged 18 to 35 in good health. Some clones in this sample may be carry-over from other donors' samples. The conserved cysteine and the conserved F or W are not part of the CDR3 here. The order of the fields is clone size, V gene, CDR3 protein. Only some rows state a clone size, as once, few, many or a class for expanded clones.

NA | TRBV6-5 | ASSYSNRNDGYT
NA | TRBV29-1 | SVAGGSSTDTQY
NA | TRBV30 | AWSVGVMGLYEQY
NA | TRBV7-6 | ASSLVEGRPTDTQY
once | TRBV6-6 | ASSSSGQGLNIQY
NA | TRBV30 | AWSRIGNQPQH
NA | TRBV19 | ASSKPTGMGEQY
NA | TRBV11-2 | ASRRRDSGANEQF
once | TRBV10-3 | AISDRANTGELF
NA | TRBV21-1 | ASSKVPSSSTDTQY
NA | TRBV28 | ASSSNFLGDTQY
NA | TRBV18 | ASSPGGNTEAF
NA | TRBV29-1 | SVGPGGEFAGELF
NA | TRBV28 | ASSLGLEAIEQY
NA | TRBV28 | ASSLSGTGREKLF
NA | TRBV10-2 | ASRDPLYEQY
once | TRBV30 | AWSQSAGELF
NA | TRBV19 | ASNRQGMNTEAF
NA | TRBV28 | ASSRIRRSGEQY
NA | TRBV7-3 | ASSLGQGAQQY
NA | TRBV28 | ASTGAPLGEQY
NA | TRBV7-8 | ASSLEVSAHTQY
NA | TRBV2 | ASSEGQGATEAF
NA | TRBV5-1 | ASSLGQAGTYEQY
NA | TRBV4-1 | ASSRLPSGRLTGELF
NA | TRBV4-1 | ASSQGYRVPAYEQY
NA | TRBV30 | ACGTAAGNTIY
NA | TRBV28 | ASSLLGANYGYT
NA | TRBV5-5 | ASSLGPTVEYEKLF
NA | TRBV19 | ASSTTVAGWEKLF
NA | TRBV28 | ASRTRGLSYNEQF
NA | TRBV6-1 | ASTPARSTDTQY
NA | TRBV7-2 | ASSSSGKNIQY
NA | TRBV5-1 | ASSGQGAFNEKLF
NA | TRBV27 | ASSLSGGTNEKLF